Listed below are T cell receptor beta chains from one sample, sequenced in a study of CD8 T cells in Susac syndrome. TCRdb re-called the immunoSEQ multiplex PCR reads with MiXCR, one entry per CDR3 protein. The table shows roughly 190,000 distinct CDR3 sequences, with approximately 95% occurring only once. Sequenced sample: CD4+ T cells from PBMCs. The receptors originated from a human donor in good health. Each CDR3 is given with its conserved first and last residue. Fields, in order: D gene, V gene, clone size, J gene, CDR3 protein, CDR3 DNA. A D gene is named only where the DNA matches it firmly. Clone sizes are given selectively: once, few, many, or a class where the clone is expanded.

D gene: -; V gene: TRBV29-1; clone size: -; J gene: TRBJ2-1; CDR3 protein: CSVERGPGDEQFF; CDR3 DNA: TGCAGCGTTGAAAGGGGACCGGGTGATGAGCAGTTCTTC
D gene: -; V gene: TRBV2; clone size: -; J gene: TRBJ2-7; CDR3 protein: CASRTETYEQYF; CDR3 DNA: TGTGCCAGCAGAACAGAAACCTACGAGCAGTACTTC
D gene: -; V gene: TRBV30; clone size: -; J gene: TRBJ1-1; CDR3 protein: CAWNLEMNTEAFF; CDR3 DNA: TGTGCCTGGAATCTGGAGATGAACACTGAAGCTTTCTTT
D gene: -; V gene: TRBV3-1; clone size: -; J gene: TRBJ2-1; CDR3 protein: CASSNYREGLYNEQFF; CDR3 DNA: TGTGCCAGCAGCAACTATCGTGAGGGCCTCTACAATGAGCAGTTCTTC
D gene: -; V gene: TRBV27; clone size: -; J gene: TRBJ2-1; CDR3 protein: CASSRDLEDEQFF; CDR3 DNA: TGTGCCAGCAGCCGGGACTTGGAGGATGAGCAGTTCTTC
D gene: -; V gene: TRBV6-2/TRBV6-3; clone size: -; J gene: TRBJ2-5; CDR3 protein: CASSKAGWVKETQYF; CDR3 DNA: TGTGCCAGCAGCAAGGCGGGATGGGTTAAGGAGACCCAGTACTTC
D gene: -; V gene: TRBV30; clone size: -; J gene: TRBJ1-3; CDR3 protein: CAWSADFGEAGNTIYF; CDR3 DNA: TGTGCCTGGAGTGCTGACTTCGGGGAGGCTGGAAACACCATATATTTT
D gene: -; V gene: TRBV29-1; clone size: -; J gene: TRBJ2-1; CDR3 protein: CSAPLPDGPIDGEQFF; CDR3 DNA: TGCAGCGCACCCCTACCAGATGGTCCCATAGATGGTGAGCAGTTCTTC
D gene: TRBD2; V gene: TRBV20-1; clone size: -; J gene: TRBJ2-7; CDR3 protein: CSANRVLAGGSFEQYF; CDR3 DNA: TGCAGTGCCAATCGGGTTCTAGCGGGAGGGTCCTTCGAGCAGTACTTC
D gene: -; V gene: TRBV19; clone size: -; J gene: TRBJ2-6; CDR3 protein: CASGLPLPSGANVLTF; CDR3 DNA: TGTGCCAGTGGCCTTCCGTTACCATCTGGGGCCAACGTCCTGACTTTC
D gene: -; V gene: TRBV4-3; clone size: -; J gene: TRBJ2-7; CDR3 protein: CASSQGLRSYEQYF; CDR3 DNA: TGCGCCAGCAGCCAAGGGTTGCGGAGCTACGAGCAGTACTTC
D gene: -; V gene: TRBV3-1; clone size: -; J gene: TRBJ1-1; CDR3 protein: CASSQLGLEAFF; CDR3 DNA: TGTGCCAGCAGCCAACTCGGTCTAGAAGCTTTCTTT
D gene: -; V gene: TRBV7-2; clone size: -; J gene: TRBJ2-7; CDR3 protein: CASSYRTDSQYF; CDR3 DNA: TGTGCCAGCAGCTACAGGACAGATTCGCAGTACTTC
D gene: -; V gene: TRBV20-1; clone size: -; J gene: TRBJ2-5; CDR3 protein: CSARSGTGETQYF; CDR3 DNA: TGCAGTGCTAGGTCGGGGACGGGGGAGACCCAGTACTTC
D gene: TRBD2; V gene: TRBV7-9; clone size: -; J gene: TRBJ2-3; CDR3 protein: CASSLRLAGFADTQYF; CDR3 DNA: TGTGCCAGCAGCTTACGTCTAGCGGGATTCGCAGATACGCAGTATTTT
D gene: TRBD1; V gene: TRBV7-2; clone size: -; J gene: TRBJ1-2; CDR3 protein: CASSYKGQGQGYTF; CDR3 DNA: TGTGCCAGCAGCTACAAAGGACAGGGGCAGGGCTACACCTTC
D gene: -; V gene: TRBV20-1; clone size: once; J gene: TRBJ1-2; CDR3 protein: CSASTGVANYGYTF; CDR3 DNA: TGCAGTGCTAGTACCGGGGTAGCTAACTATGGCTACACCTTC
D gene: -; V gene: TRBV28; clone size: -; J gene: TRBJ1-1; CDR3 protein: CASTAGPGAAFF; CDR3 DNA: TGTGCCAGCACCGCGGGTCCCGGTGCTGCTTTCTTT
D gene: -; V gene: TRBV15; clone size: -; J gene: TRBJ2-1; CDR3 protein: CATSRGGNANEQFF; CDR3 DNA: TGTGCCACCAGCAGAGGGGGAAACGCTAATGAGCAGTTCTTC
D gene: -; V gene: TRBV6-5; clone size: -; J gene: TRBJ2-6; CDR3 protein: CASSLSGANVLTF; CDR3 DNA: TGTGCCAGCAGTTTGTCTGGGGCCAACGTCCTGACTTTC
D gene: -; V gene: TRBV20-1; clone size: -; J gene: TRBJ2-7; CDR3 protein: CSARAGVGRYEQYF; CDR3 DNA: TGCAGTGCTAGAGCTGGAGTGGGCCGTTACGAGCAGTACTTC
D gene: TRBD2; V gene: TRBV30; clone size: -; J gene: TRBJ2-3; CDR3 protein: CASTLAGVIDTQYF; CDR3 DNA: TGTGCCAGCACCTTAGCGGGAGTAATAGATACGCAGTATTTT
D gene: TRBD2; V gene: TRBV7-2; clone size: -; J gene: TRBJ2-3; CDR3 protein: CASSFQAGGGDTQYF; CDR3 DNA: TGTGCCAGCAGCTTTCAAGCGGGAGGTGGGGATACGCAGTATTTT
D gene: -; V gene: TRBV29-1; clone size: -; J gene: TRBJ2-5; CDR3 protein: CSVVRSQETQYF; CDR3 DNA: TGCAGCGTTGTAAGGAGCCAAGAGACCCAGTACTTC
D gene: -; V gene: TRBV30; clone size: -; J gene: TRBJ1-5; CDR3 protein: CAWSVSGGGQPQHF; CDR3 DNA: TGTGCCTGGAGTGTAAGCGGGGGTGGGCAGCCCCAGCATTTT
D gene: TRBD2; V gene: TRBV3-1; clone size: -; J gene: TRBJ2-7; CDR3 protein: CASSRRGGAPIGEQYF; CDR3 DNA: TGTGCCAGCAGTCGGCGGGGGGGCGCCCCCATAGGCGAGCAGTACTTC
D gene: TRBD2; V gene: TRBV15; clone size: once; J gene: TRBJ2-3; CDR3 protein: CATSRDVFGLEANTQYF; CDR3 DNA: TGTGCCACCAGCAGAGATGTTTTTGGACTAGAGGCTAATACGCAGTATTTT
D gene: -; V gene: TRBV3-1; clone size: once; J gene: TRBJ2-1; CDR3 protein: CASRSSYNEQFF; CDR3 DNA: TGTGCCAGCCGAAGCTCCTACAATGAGCAGTTCTTC
D gene: TRBD2; V gene: TRBV20-1; clone size: -; J gene: TRBJ2-7; CDR3 protein: CSARGLAGVVQYF; CDR3 DNA: TGCAGTGCTAGAGGACTAGCGGGAGTTGTGCAGTACTTC
D gene: -; V gene: TRBV29-1; clone size: -; J gene: TRBJ2-1; CDR3 protein: CSWAGPSYNEQFF; CDR3 DNA: TGCAGCTGGGCGGGCCCCTCCTACAATGAGCAGTTCTTC
D gene: TRBD2; V gene: TRBV13; clone size: -; J gene: TRBJ2-1; CDR3 protein: CASSSLRTSGRAVNEQFF; CDR3 DNA: TGTGCCAGCAGCTCACTAAGGACTAGCGGGAGGGCCGTCAATGAGCAGTTCTTC
D gene: -; V gene: TRBV7-3; clone size: -; J gene: TRBJ2-6; CDR3 protein: CASSLRALAGANVLTF; CDR3 DNA: TGTGCCAGCAGCTTAAGAGCCCTAGCTGGGGCCAACGTCCTGACTTTC
D gene: TRBD2; V gene: TRBV7-9; clone size: -; J gene: TRBJ2-1; CDR3 protein: CASSKTSGRDNEQFF; CDR3 DNA: TGTGCCAGCAGCAAAACTAGCGGGAGGGACAATGAGCAGTTCTTC
D gene: -; V gene: TRBV27; clone size: -; J gene: TRBJ1-6; CDR3 protein: CASSLGGLLNSPLHF; CDR3 DNA: TGTGCCAGCAGTTTAGGGGGGTTATTGAATTCACCCCTCCACTTT
D gene: TRBD1; V gene: TRBV5-6; clone size: -; J gene: TRBJ2-1; CDR3 protein: CASSFGTGDNEQFF; CDR3 DNA: TGTGCCAGCAGCTTCGGGACAGGGGACAATGAGCAGTTCTTC
D gene: TRBD1; V gene: TRBV30; clone size: -; J gene: TRBJ1-1; CDR3 protein: CASQSDRGKAFF; CDR3 DNA: TGTGCCTCCCAGTCGGACAGGGGGAAAGCTTTCTTT
D gene: TRBD2; V gene: TRBV3-1; clone size: once; J gene: TRBJ2-3; CDR3 protein: CASRNAGEDTQYF; CDR3 DNA: TGTGCCAGCAGGAACGCGGGGGAAGATACGCAGTATTTT
D gene: -; V gene: TRBV7-8; clone size: -; J gene: TRBJ2-5; CDR3 protein: CASSFSGRETQYF; CDR3 DNA: TGTGCCAGCAGCTTCTCAGGGAGAGAGACCCAGTACTTC
D gene: TRBD1; V gene: TRBV20-1; clone size: -; J gene: TRBJ1-5; CDR3 protein: CSARGQGAFSNQPQHF; CDR3 DNA: TGCAGTGCTAGAGGTCAGGGGGCATTTAGCAATCAGCCCCAGCATTTT
D gene: TRBD2; V gene: TRBV20-1; clone size: -; J gene: TRBJ2-1; CDR3 protein: CSAGGLADYNEQFF; CDR3 DNA: TGCAGTGCTGGGGGACTAGCGGATTACAATGAGCAGTTCTTC
D gene: -; V gene: TRBV3-1; clone size: -; J gene: TRBJ1-5; CDR3 protein: CASSPTSGQPQHF; CDR3 DNA: TGTGCCAGCAGCCCCACATCGGGGCAGCCCCAGCATTTT
D gene: TRBD1; V gene: TRBV4-2; clone size: once; J gene: TRBJ2-7; CDR3 protein: CASSRDRGTYEQYF; CDR3 DNA: TGTGCCAGCAGCCGAGACAGGGGGACATACGAGCAGTACTTC
D gene: TRBD1; V gene: TRBV28; clone size: -; J gene: TRBJ2-4; CDR3 protein: CASSLTGGTKNIQYF; CDR3 DNA: TGTGCCAGCAGTTTAACAGGGGGGACCAAAAACATTCAGTACTTC
D gene: -; V gene: TRBV28; clone size: once; J gene: TRBJ2-1; CDR3 protein: CASSRRQTEQFF; CDR3 DNA: TGTGCCAGCAGTCGCAGACAGACCGAGCAGTTCTTC
D gene: -; V gene: TRBV6-4; clone size: -; J gene: TRBJ1-1; CDR3 protein: CASSEYRGTEAFF; CDR3 DNA: TGTGCCAGCAGTGAGTACAGAGGTACTGAAGCTTTCTTT
D gene: -; V gene: TRBV25-1; clone size: once; J gene: TRBJ2-4; CDR3 protein: CASRAAVGNIQYF; CDR3 DNA: TGTGCCAGCAGGGCAGCCGTGGGGAACATTCAGTACTTC
D gene: TRBD1; V gene: TRBV29-1; clone size: -; J gene: TRBJ2-7; CDR3 protein: CSVATGGSYEQYF; CDR3 DNA: TGCAGCGTCGCTACAGGGGGTTCCTACGAGCAGTACTTC
D gene: TRBD2; V gene: TRBV4-3; clone size: -; J gene: TRBJ2-3; CDR3 protein: CASSQGAGRTDTQYF; CDR3 DNA: TGCGCCAGCAGCCAAGGAGCGGGGCGCACAGATACGCAGTATTTT
D gene: -; V gene: TRBV5-6; clone size: -; J gene: TRBJ2-7; CDR3 protein: CASSGYSGSYEQYF; CDR3 DNA: TGTGCCAGCAGCGGATATAGCGGCTCCTACGAGCAGTACTTC
D gene: -; V gene: TRBV28; clone size: -; J gene: TRBJ2-1; CDR3 protein: CASSFGALYEQFF; CDR3 DNA: TGTGCCAGCAGTTTCGGAGCTCTATATGAGCAGTTCTTC
D gene: -; V gene: TRBV11-2; clone size: few; J gene: TRBJ2-7; CDR3 protein: CASSTGNYEQYF; CDR3 DNA: TGTGCCAGCTCCACAGGGAACTACGAGCAGTACTTC
D gene: TRBD2; V gene: TRBV27; clone size: -; J gene: TRBJ2-5; CDR3 protein: CASRFTGLAGETQYF; CDR3 DNA: TGTGCCAGCAGATTCACCGGACTAGCGGGAGAGACCCAGTACTTC
D gene: -; V gene: TRBV15; clone size: -; J gene: TRBJ1-5; CDR3 protein: CATSRQGSGPQHF; CDR3 DNA: TGTGCCACCAGCAGACAGGGATCAGGGCCCCAGCATTTT
D gene: TRBD2; V gene: TRBV20-1; clone size: -; J gene: TRBJ2-3; CDR3 protein: CSARAGGGTDTQYF; CDR3 DNA: TGCAGTGCTAGAGCGGGAGGTGGCACAGATACGCAGTATTTT
D gene: TRBD2; V gene: TRBV12-3/TRBV12-4; clone size: -; J gene: TRBJ2-5; CDR3 protein: CASSLARLAGGGETQYF; CDR3 DNA: TGTGCCAGCAGTTTAGCGCGGCTAGCGGGAGGAGGAGAGACCCAGTACTTC
D gene: TRBD1; V gene: TRBV3-1; clone size: -; J gene: TRBJ1-5; CDR3 protein: CASSRDRASQPQHF; CDR3 DNA: TGTGCCAGCAGCCGAGACAGGGCATCTCAGCCCCAGCATTTT
D gene: -; V gene: TRBV27; clone size: once; J gene: TRBJ1-1; CDR3 protein: CASSLFGEGEAFF; CDR3 DNA: TGTGCCAGCAGTTTATTTGGGGAGGGAGAAGCTTTCTTT
D gene: -; V gene: TRBV15; clone size: -; J gene: TRBJ2-6; CDR3 protein: CATRSRDTGANVLTF; CDR3 DNA: TGTGCCACCCGGAGCAGGGATACTGGGGCCAACGTCCTGACTTTC
D gene: -; V gene: TRBV20-1; clone size: -; J gene: TRBJ2-3; CDR3 protein: CSASDTGGYSTDTQYF; CDR3 DNA: TGCAGTGCTAGCGACACCGGGGGATATAGCACAGATACGCAGTATTTT